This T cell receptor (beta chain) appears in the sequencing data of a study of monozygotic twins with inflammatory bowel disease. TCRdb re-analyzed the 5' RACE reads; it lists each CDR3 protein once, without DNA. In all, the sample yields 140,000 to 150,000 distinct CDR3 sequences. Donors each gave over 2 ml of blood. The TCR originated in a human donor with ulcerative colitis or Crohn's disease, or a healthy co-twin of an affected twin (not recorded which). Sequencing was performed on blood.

The CDR3 protein is CASSVVPETYEQYF. The rearrangement links TRBV9 to TRBJ2-7; TCRdb gives TRBD1 as the D gene, but with no DNA this cannot be confirmed. Germline V lookup: CDR1 SGDLS, CDR2 YYNGEE. CDR3 length: 14 residues.